The 29 T cell receptor beta chains listed next were all sequenced from one sample in a study of blood T cells in healthy people across ages. Through a sample-barcoded 5' primer and a J-beta primer mix, a second PCR was run for about 6 to 11 cycles. A single record per CDR3 protein comes from TCRdb applying MiXCR to the 5' RACE reads. The sample has 1.5 million to 2 million distinct CDR3 sequences; roughly 32% are singletons. Specimen: blood. The receptors come from a woman younger than 45 in good health.

This clonotype was found many times. This chain links TRBV29-1 with TRBJ2-6, with D uncertain. This CDR3 is built from 15 residues. V lost 0 bases to trimming and J lost 3 bases, with 9 bases between them. The germline V gene encodes CDR1 SQVTM and CDR2 ANQGSEA. The DNA for the CDR3 is TGCAGCGTTGAAGATCCAGTAAATGGGGCCAACGTCCTGACTTTC. Translating it yields CSVEDPVNGANVLTF. Based on the CDR3 plus reference TRBV29-1 and TRBJ2-6, the full variable domain is SAVISQKPSRDICQRGTSLTIQCQVDSQVTMMFWYRQQPGQSLTLIATANQGSEATYESGFVIDKFPISRPNLTFSTLTVSNMSPEDSSIYLCSVEDPVNGANVLTFGAGSRLTVL.

V usage is TRBV9 and J usage is TRBJ2-7; D unresolved. Trimming removed 1 base at V and 5 bases at J, with 13 bases between. The CDR3 contains 14 residues. Looked up from germline, CDR1 is SGDLS and CDR2 is YYNGEE. The CDR3 region is CASSVSPGVHEQYF. The CDR3 DNA reads TGTGCCAGCAGCGTAAGCCCGGGTGTCCACGAGCAGTACTTC.

This clonotype has ten or more counts. The rearrangement uses TRBV6-6 and TRBJ2-7; no reliable D call. Trimming pared 0 bases from V and 6 bases from J, leaving 9 bases between. CDR1 MNHNY and CDR2 SVGAGI come from the germline V gene (reference sequence). The CDR3 has 13 amino acids. The CDR3 loop is CASSYSKTGEQYF. CDR3 bases: TGTGCCAGCAGTTACTCGAAGACGGGCGAGCAGTACTTC.

This clonotype was recorded many times. This sequence joins TRBV12-3 or TRBV12-4 and TRBJ2-7; D not certain. Trimming took 6 bases from V and 2 from J, leaving 11 bases between them. The CDR3 length is 13 residues. For the CDR3, the DNA is TGTGCCAGCAGGCAAACAGTAACCTACGAGCAGTACTTC. Its protein is CASRQTVTYEQYF.

This clonotype was seen a few times. V and J are TRBV4-1 and TRBJ2-1; 7 bases are a match to TRBD2. CDR1 and CDR2 from the germline V gene are MGHRA and YSYEKL. The CDR3 contains 18 residues. The J segment lost 1 base and the V segment lost 5 bases, leaving 14 bases of the junction unmatched. The CDR3, as DNA: TGCGCCAGCAGCATTATCAGGGTGGGGGGGGATTCCTACAATGAGCAGTTCTTC. Translation: CASSIIRVGGDSYNEQFF.

This rearrangement joins TRBV18 to TRBJ2-7; no firm D call. The germline gives CDR1 KGHSH, CDR2 LQKENI. Trimming removed 3 bases at V and 0 bases at J, with 18 bases between. This CDR3 is built from 17 residues. CDR3 sequence: CASSPGPAIISSYEQYF. The CDR3, as DNA: TGTGCCAGCTCACCTGGGCCAGCGATTATAAGCTCCTACGAGCAGTACTTC.

This rearrangement joins TRBV9 to TRBJ1-4; D unresolved. The CDR3 length is 12 residues. V was shortened by 7 bases and J by 0 bases, with 4 bases between the two germline ends. The germline gives CDR1 SGDLS, CDR2 YYNGEE. As DNA, the CDR3 is TGTGCCAGCCCAGCAACTAATGAAAAACTGTTTTTT. Amino acids: CASPATNEKLFF.

This clonotype appeared a few times. The J gene is TRBJ2-3, the V gene TRBV27; tentative D call: TRBD2 (7 bases). Per the germline V gene, CDR1 is MNHEY and CDR2 is SMNVEV (reference sequence). The CDR3 spans 16 residues. The V end was cut by 5 bases, the J end by 6 bases, with 21 bases between. CDR3 amino acids: CASSQLYSGGSDTQYF. The DNA of the CDR3 is TGTGCCAGCAGTCAACTATATTCGGGGGGCTCGGATACGCAGTATTTT.

This clonotype was detected a few times. CDR3 in DNA: TGCAGCGTGAACACGGGGGGAGGGACCTACGAGCAGTACTTC. As protein: CSVNTGGGTYEQYF. The J gene is TRBJ2-7, the V gene TRBV29-1; 7 bases align to TRBD2. From germline, CDR1 is SQVTM and CDR2 ANQGSEA. This CDR3 has 14 residues. Losses at the gene ends were 6 bases for V and 2 bases for J; bases not matched to a gene: 10.

This clonotype was seen more than once but under ten times. The CDR3: CASSSGQDITGELFF. DNA for the CDR3: TGTGCCAGCAGCTCGGGACAGGACATCACCGGGGAGCTGTTTTTT. The chain links TRBV7-9 to TRBJ2-2; 8 bases align to TRBD1. Trimming cost V 4 bases and J 4 bases; bases outside gene matches: 5. The CDR3 runs 15 residues. Per the germline V gene, CDR1 is SEHNR and CDR2 is FQNEAQ (reference sequence).

Many counts were recorded for this clonotype. The rearrangement uses TRBV4-1 and TRBJ2-1, with 7 bases identical to TRBD1. The CDR3 is made up of 16 amino acids. V lost 0 bases and J lost 4; bases outside the gene matches: 6. Germline values: CDR1 MGHRA, CDR2 YSYEKL. The CDR3 DNA reads as TGCGCCAGCAGCCAAGATCTGTGGGACAGATACAATGAGCAGTTCTTC. Translated, it gives CASSQDLWDRYNEQFF.

This chain links TRBV13 with TRBJ1-2, with 7 bases fitting TRBD1. V gave up 3 bases and J gave up 5 bases; unmatched junction bases: 9. Per the germline V gene, CDR1 is PRHDT and CDR2 is FYEKMQ (reference sequence). CDR3 length: 15 amino acids. Written as DNA, the CDR3 is TGTGCCAGCAGCTTTGGGGACAGCGCCGGGTATGGCTACACCTTC. Translated: CASSFGDSAGYGYTF.

For the CDR3, the DNA is TGTGCCAGCAGCTTAGATCTGGCAGACGGGACCCAGTACTTC. It yields the protein CASSLDLADGTQYF. The chain recombines TRBV11-2 with TRBJ2-5; D not certain. With 0 bases removed from V and 7 bases from J, the gap between germline ends came to 12 bases. From germline, CDR1 is SGHAT and CDR2 FQNNGV. The CDR3 spans 14 residues.

The V gene is TRBV6-4, the J gene TRBJ2-1, with 11 bases aligning to TRBD2. The ends lost 9 bases at V and 7 bases at J; junction bases unmatched: 11. CDR3 size: 15 residues. Germline CDR1 MRHNA, CDR2 SNTAGT. The CDR3 DNA follows: TGTGCCAGTTCTTGGACTAGCGGGCAGGGAAATGAGCAGTTCTTC. This codes for CASSWTSGQGNEQFF.

The gene calls are TRBV6-6 and TRBJ2-1; 7 nucleotides align to TRBD1. The assigned J gene may be wrong: the sequence end matches TRBJ2-7 better. The CDR3 length is 14 residues. From germline, CDR1 is MNHNY and CDR2 SVGAGI (reference sequence). CDR3 in DNA: TGTGCCAGCAGTTTGACAGGGATTCGGAACGAGCAGTACTTC. This translates into CASSLTGIRNEQYF.

V usage is TRBV6-7 and J usage is TRBJ2-3; D call uncertain. TRBV6-7 is an ORF, with its function uncertain. With 2 bases removed from V and 1 base from J, the gap between germline ends came to 10 bases. This CDR3 spans 15 amino acids. The CDR3 region has the DNA TGTGCCAGCAGTTACAAAGCACACCGCACAGATACGCAGTATTTT. Residues: CASSYKAHRTDTQYF.

The chain links TRBV20-1 to TRBJ1-2; no reliable D call. Germline CDR1 and CDR2: DFQATT and SNEGSKA (reference sequence). The CDR3 spans 13 residues. The V gene lost 0 bases and the J gene lost 7 bases, with 12 bases spanning the gap. CDR3 loop: CSARDGLKGGYTF. The CDR3 DNA reads TGCAGTGCTAGAGATGGCCTCAAGGGTGGCTACACCTTC.

Notes on this clonotype: A junction end diverges from the germline sequence, so it may reflect a read error. The V and J genes are TRBV5-6 and TRBJ2-1; D not certain. This CDR3 comprises 14 residues. In germline, CDR1 is SGHDT, CDR2 YYEEEE. CDR3: CAGSEITGYNGQFF. The CDR3, as DNA: TGTGCCGGCAGTGAGATAACGGGCTACAATGGGCAGTTCTTC.

This clonotype occurred a few times. This chain joins TRBV21-1 and TRBJ2-7; TRBD2, the table's D call, lacks a check against the DNA. The J call may be wrong; the DNA end is better matched by TRBJ2-5. TRBV21-1 is a pseudogene segment. CDR3 length equals 17 residues. The CDR3 DNA reads TGTGCCAGCAGCAATTATGAACGGGAGGGCAAACAAGAGACCCAGTACTTC. As protein: CASSNYEREGKQETQYF.

This clonotype was observed a handful of times. The V call is TRBV7-3, the J call TRBJ2-1; 10 bases fit TRBD2. Germline CDR1 reads SGHTA; CDR2 reads FQGTGA. J was trimmed by 9 bases and V by 5 bases; bases with no gene match: 16. CDR3 length: 17 amino acids. CDR3 sequence (DNA): TGTGCCAGCAGCCCCTTGGGGCGAGCGGGAGGGCAAGGTGAGCAGTTCTTC. Protein: CASSPLGRAGGQGEQFF.

The V gene is TRBV28, the J gene TRBJ2-4, with 7 bases fitting TRBD2. CDR3 length: 13 amino acids. With V trimmed by 9 bases and J by 7 bases, 9 bases remained unmatched. Germline CDR1 MDHEN, CDR2 SYDVKM. The CDR3 region is CASREGLRNIQYF. The CDR3 DNA reads as TGTGCCAGTAGGGAGGGCCTGAGGAACATTCAGTACTTC.

This clonotype occurred many times. A junction boundary mismatches the germline segment, possibly from a read error. The gene calls are TRBV3-1 and TRBJ1-2; unclear D gene. The CDR3 spans 12 residues. Germline-derived CDR1 and CDR2 are LGHDT and YNNKEL (reference sequence). The CDR3 spells CASSQENYGYTF. CDR3 DNA sequence: TGTGCCAGCAGTCAAGAGAACTATGGCTACACCTTC.

The chain joins TRBV29-1 to TRBJ1-2, with D hard to call. The CDR3 is 13 amino acids. V was cut by 7 bases and J by 4 bases, with 16 bases left in between. Germline CDR1 SQVTM, CDR2 ANQGSEA. This CDR3 reads CSAANHPSYGYTF. CDR3 bases: TGCAGCGCCGCCAATCACCCGTCCTATGGCTACACCTTC.

This clonotype has a handful of counts. The chain's CDR3 is CSARDMGANYGYTF. The CDR3 region has the DNA TGCAGTGCTAGAGATATGGGGGCGAACTATGGCTACACCTTC. V gene TRBV20-1 combines with J gene TRBJ1-2; possible D gene TRBD1, 6 bases. Germline V CDR1 and CDR2: DFQATT, SNEGSKA (reference sequence). The V and J ends lost 0 bases and 2 bases respectively, with 10 bases between them. The length of the CDR3 is 14 residues.

In DNA, the CDR3 is TGTGCCTGGAGTTCCCTAGCTGTTGAGCAGTTCTTC. This codes for CAWSSLAVEQFF. This rearrangement joins TRBV30 to TRBJ2-1; D may be TRBD2 (5 bases). CDR3 length equals 12 residues. In germline, CDR1 is GTSNPN, CDR2 SVGIG (reference sequence). V gave up 2 bases and J gave up 9 bases, with 11 bases separating them.

This clonotype was seen ten or more times. One base away lies a much larger clone, so this may be a sequencing read error. The chain combines TRBV28 with TRBJ2-7; the match to TRBD2 covers 9 bases. Germline V gene lookup returns CDR1 MDHEN and CDR2 SYDVKM. J was trimmed by 2 bases and V by 7 bases; bases with no gene match: 3. CDR3 length equals 13 residues. The CDR3 coding sequence is TGTGCCAGCAAGACTAGCGGTACCTACGAGCAGTACTTC. It is translated as CASKTSGTYEQYF.

This clonotype was seen only a few times. The chain joins TRBV9 to TRBJ1-1, with 8 bases matching TRBD1. Germline V CDR1 and CDR2: SGDLS, YYNGEE. CDR3 length equals 15 residues. V shed 0 bases and J 2 bases; nucleotides not matched to a gene: 3. CDR3 nucleotide sequence: TGTGCCAGCAGCGTAGTGGGGACAGGAAACACTGAAGCTTTCTTT. Translated: CASSVVGTGNTEAFF.

This clonotype was observed once. The chain has TRBV2 and TRBJ2-1, with 7 nucleotides matching TRBD1. The trim removed 5 bases at V and 10 bases at J, leaving 11 bases unmatched. Germline-derived CDR1 and CDR2 are SNHLY and FYNNEI. The CDR3 runs 14 residues. The CDR3 loop reads CASSTGTEVREQFF. Written as DNA, the CDR3 is TGTGCCAGCAGTACCGGGACAGAGGTACGGGAGCAGTTCTTC.

The chain is built from TRBV7-6 and TRBJ1-1; D gene uncertain. The germline V gene has CDR1 SGHVS and CDR2 FNYEAQ. The V gene lost 1 base and the J gene lost 2 bases, with 11 bases spanning the gap. This CDR3 region has 15 residues. The CDR3 spells CASSLEARLNTEAFF. CDR3 nucleotides: TGTGCCAGCAGCTTAGAGGCCAGGTTAAACACTGAAGCTTTCTTT.